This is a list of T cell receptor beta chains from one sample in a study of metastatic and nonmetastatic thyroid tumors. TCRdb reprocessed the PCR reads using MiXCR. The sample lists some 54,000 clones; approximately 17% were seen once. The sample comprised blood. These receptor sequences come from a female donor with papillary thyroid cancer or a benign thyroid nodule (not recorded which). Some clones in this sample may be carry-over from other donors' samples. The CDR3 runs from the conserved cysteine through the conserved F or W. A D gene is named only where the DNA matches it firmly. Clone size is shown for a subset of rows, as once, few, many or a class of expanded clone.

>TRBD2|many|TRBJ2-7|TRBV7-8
CASSFELAGVLLRDEQYF
TGTGCCAGCAGCTTTGAGTTAGCGGGGGTGCTACTCAGGGACGAGCAGTACTTC
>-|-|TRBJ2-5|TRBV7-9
CASSLGGLGETQYF
TGTGCCAGCAGCTTAGGGGGGTTAGGGGAGACCCAGTACTTC
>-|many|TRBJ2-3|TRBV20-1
CSARRMAGGGWGSTDTQYF
TGCAGTGCTAGAAGGATGGCCGGAGGAGGCTGGGGTAGCACAGATACGCAGTATTTT
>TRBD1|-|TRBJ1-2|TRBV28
CSIRRRGSRGYTF
TGTTCCATCCGCCGCAGGGGGAGTAGGGGCTACACCTTC
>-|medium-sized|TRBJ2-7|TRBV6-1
CASSPITAYEQYF
TGTGCCAGCAGTCCCATAACGGCCTACGAGCAGTACTTC
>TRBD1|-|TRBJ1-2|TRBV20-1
CSASTTGGDYGYTF
TGCAGTGCTAGTACCACAGGGGGGGACTATGGCTACACCTTC
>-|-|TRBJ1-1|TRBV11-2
CVSSFSYGAGEPTEAFF
TGTGTCAGCAGCTTCTCGTACGGGGCGGGGGAGCCCACTGAAGCTTTCTTT
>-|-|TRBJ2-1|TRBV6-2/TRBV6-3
CASSYNRVNEQFF
TGTGCCAGCAGTTACAATCGGGTCAATGAGCAGTTCTTC
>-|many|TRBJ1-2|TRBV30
CAWSERWQPYGYTF
TGTGCCTGGAGTGAACGTTGGCAGCCTTATGGCTACACCTTC
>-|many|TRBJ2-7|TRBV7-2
CASSLMAAEGEQYF
TGTGCCAGCAGCTTAATGGCAGCCGAGGGGGAGCAGTACTTC
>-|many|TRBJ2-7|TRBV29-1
CSVRGSGSLNEQYF
TGCAGCGTGAGGGGGTCAGGGAGTCTTAACGAGCAGTACTTC
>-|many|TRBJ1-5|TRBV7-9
CASSLGVSEPQHF
TGTGCCAGCAGCTTAGGCGTCTCTGAGCCCCAGCATTTT
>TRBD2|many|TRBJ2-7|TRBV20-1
CSARDQVAGYYEQYF
TGCAGTGCTAGAGACCAGGTAGCGGGGTACTACGAGCAGTACTTC
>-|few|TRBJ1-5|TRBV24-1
CATIAITGNQPQHF
TGTGCCACCATCGCAATCACTGGCAATCAGCCCCAGCATTTT
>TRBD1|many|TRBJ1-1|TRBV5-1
CASSSGTANTEAFF
TGCGCCAGCAGCTCCGGGACAGCGAACACTGAAGCTTTCTTT